This TCR beta chain comes out of a study of blood T cell repertoires in COVID-19. About the study: The United States, Italy and Spain supplied acute and convalescent COVID-19 samples.

Sequenced by immunoSEQ multiplex PCR; TCRdb stores in-frame clones only, minus some. Of tens of thousands of clones in the sample, about four fifths are singletons; the top ten hold 1% to 1.5%. The sequence derives from a woman over 75 with acute or convalescent COVID-19. Sequencing was carried out using peripheral blood.

The CDR3: CASSLEQGQGDTQYF. CDR3 sequence (DNA): TGCGCCAGCAGCTTGGAACAGGGGCAGGGAGATACGCAGTATTTT. V is TRBV5-1 and J is TRBJ2-3; TRBD1 matches 7 bases. Germline V gene lookup returns CDR1 SGHRS and CDR2 YFSETQ. The CDR3 is 15 residues long. Trimming cost V 0 bases and J 5 bases; bases outside gene matches: 6.